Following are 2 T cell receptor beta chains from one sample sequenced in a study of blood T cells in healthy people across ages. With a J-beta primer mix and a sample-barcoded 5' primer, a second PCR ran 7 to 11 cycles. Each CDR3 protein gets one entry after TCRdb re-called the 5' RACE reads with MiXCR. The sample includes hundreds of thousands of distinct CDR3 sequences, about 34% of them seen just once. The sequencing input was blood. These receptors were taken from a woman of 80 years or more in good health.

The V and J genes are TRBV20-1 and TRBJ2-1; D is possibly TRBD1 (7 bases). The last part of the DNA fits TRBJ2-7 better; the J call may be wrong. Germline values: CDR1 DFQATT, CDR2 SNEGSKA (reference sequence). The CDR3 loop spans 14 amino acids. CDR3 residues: CSALGGTVYNEQYF. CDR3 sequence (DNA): TGCAGTGCCCTAGGGGGGACAGTCTACAATGAGCAGTACTTC.

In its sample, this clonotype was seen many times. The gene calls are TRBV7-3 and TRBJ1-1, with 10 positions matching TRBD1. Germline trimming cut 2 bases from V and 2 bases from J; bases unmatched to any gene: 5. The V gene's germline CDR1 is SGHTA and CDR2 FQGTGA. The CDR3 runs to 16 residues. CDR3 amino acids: CASSLAGTGVNTEAFF. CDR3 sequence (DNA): TGTGCCAGCAGCTTAGCCGGGACAGGGGTAAACACTGAAGCTTTCTTT.